Listed below are T cell receptor beta chains from one sample, sequenced in a study of vaccination and CD4 T cells after COVID-19. TCRdb itself ran the PCR reads through MiXCR, one entry per CDR3 protein. The sample carries roughly 18,000 distinct CDR3 sequences, about 60% recorded once. For these TCRs, the target antigens are not known. Specimen: CD4+ T cells from blood, cultured in vitro. Source of these receptors: a human donor who had recovered from COVID-19. Both conserved end residues are part of each CDR3. A D gene is named only where the DNA matches it firmly. Clone size, where shown, is once, few, many, or a class for clones that have expanded.

TRBJ1-1 | TRBV19 | - | - | CASSRAANTEAFF | TGTGCCAGTAGTAGGGCAGCGAACACTGAAGCTTTCTTT
TRBJ1-5 | TRBV19 | TRBD1 | - | CASSISRPGQGGSRPQHF | TGTGCCAGTAGTATATCGAGACCGGGACAGGGTGGTAGTCGGCCCCAGCATTTT
TRBJ2-5 | TRBV11-2 | - | - | CASSLDSEETQYF | TGTGCCAGCAGCTTAGATAGCGAAGAGACCCAGTACTTC
TRBJ2-7 | TRBV19 | TRBD1 | once | CASSIRDSVTHF | TGTGCCAGTAGTATCCGGGACAGCGTTACCCACTTC
TRBJ1-1 | TRBV20-1 | - | few | CSSGGRNTEAFF | TGCAGTTCCGGAGGACGGAACACTGAAGCTTTCTTT
TRBJ1-1 | TRBV20-1 | - | few | CSATTQPNTEAFF | TGCAGTGCTACTACCCAACCAAACACTGAAGCTTTCTTT
TRBJ1-1 | TRBV6-5 | - | few | CASSYADRNTEAFF | TGTGCCAGCAGTTACGCCGACAGGAACACTGAAGCTTTCTTT
TRBJ2-2 | TRBV7-2 | - | once | CASSLVRTGELFF | TGTGCCAGCAGCTTAGTGAGGACCGGGGAGCTGTTTTTT
TRBJ2-4 | TRBV20-1 | TRBD2 | few | CSARDSGRGSTIQYF | TGCAGTGCTAGAGATAGCGGGAGAGGGTCTACCATTCAGTACTTC
TRBJ2-2 | TRBV28 | TRBD2 | - | CASSPVGTSGRDAGELFF | TGTGCCAGCAGTCCCGTCGGGACTAGCGGGAGGGACGCCGGGGAGCTGTTTTTT
TRBJ2-7 | TRBV6-2/TRBV6-3 | - | - | CASSYNGASYEQYF | TGTGCCAGCAGTTACAATGGGGCCTCCTACGAGCAGTACTTC
TRBJ1-4 | TRBV6-1 | TRBD1 | few | CASSIGTGGAREKLFF | TGTGCCAGCAGTATCGGGACAGGGGGCGCCCGGGAAAAACTGTTTTTT
TRBJ1-5 | TRBV12-3/TRBV12-4 | - | - | CASSFGGNNQPQHF | TGTGCCAGCAGTTTCGGAGGGAACAATCAGCCCCAGCATTTT
TRBJ1-1 | TRBV6-1 | - | - | CASSASTVYTEAFF | TGTGCCAGCAGTGCCTCGACAGTCTACACTGAAGCTTTCTTT
TRBJ1-1 | TRBV20-1 | - | few | CSARDQRGAVEAFF | TGCAGTGCTAGAGATCAGAGGGGGGCCGTAGAAGCTTTCTTT
TRBJ2-7 | TRBV2 | TRBD2 | - | CASRGGLAGAREQYF | TGTGCCAGCAGGGGGGGACTAGCGGGAGCCCGCGAGCAGTACTTC
TRBJ2-3 | TRBV7-2 | - | - | CASSLEPTRRRISTDTQYF | TGTGCCAGCAGCTTAGAACCCACTAGGAGGCGCATTAGCACAGATACGCAGTATTTT
TRBJ1-3 | TRBV6-5 | - | - | CASSSDRLGTIYF | TGTGCCAGCAGTTCGGACCGATTGGGCACCATATATTTT
TRBJ1-1 | TRBV6-5 | - | - | CASSYEGFTEAFF | TGTGCCAGCAGTTACGAGGGGTTCACTGAAGCTTTCTTT
TRBJ1-6 | TRBV10-2 | - | - | CATADGGVSPLHF | TGCGCCACCGCAGACGGGGGGGTTTCACCCCTCCACTTT
TRBJ2-7 | TRBV7-3 | - | - | CASSGSGVEQYF | TGTGCCAGCAGCGGGTCGGGGGTCGAGCAGTACTTC
TRBJ2-7 | TRBV27 | TRBD1 | - | CASSFRDRGRDEQYF | TGTGCCAGCAGTTTCCGGGACAGGGGACGGGACGAGCAGTACTTC
TRBJ1-1 | TRBV19 | - | - | CASSIAASGRAEAFF | TGTGCCAGTAGTATAGCGGCGTCGGGGCGCGCTGAAGCTTTCTTT
TRBJ1-1 | TRBV29-1 | - | - | CSVEPQGGGTEAFF | TGCAGCGTCGAACCCCAGGGAGGGGGCACTGAAGCTTTCTTT
TRBJ1-2 | TRBV28 | - | - | CASSSTNANYGYTF | TGTGCCAGCAGTTCAACCAACGCTAACTATGGCTACACCTTC
TRBJ1-4 | TRBV6-2/TRBV6-3 | - | few | CASNIQGPGEKLFF | TGTGCCAGCAACATCCAGGGGCCGGGTGAAAAACTGTTTTTT
TRBJ2-2 | TRBV27 | - | - | CASSHRGTTGELFF | TGTGCCAGCAGTCATCGCGGGACAACCGGGGAGCTGTTTTTT
TRBJ1-5 | TRBV27 | TRBD1 | few | CASSSAQGRGHQPQHF | TGTGCCAGCAGTTCCGCACAGGGGAGGGGGCATCAGCCCCAGCATTTT
TRBJ2-1 | TRBV20-1 | - | few | CSAPLYNEQFF | TGCAGTGCTCCATTGTACAATGAGCAGTTCTTC